Listed below are T cell receptor beta chains from one sample, sequenced in a study of identifying expanded T cells in peripheral blood. TCRdb's table, derived via immunoSEQ multiplex PCR, lists solely in-frame clones and lacks some. The sample consists of 100,000 to 150,000 clones, 75% to 90% of them appearing once. The sample was blood. These receptors originate from a person aged 18 to 70 in good health. The CDR3 runs from the conserved cysteine through the conserved F or W. The D gene is left open where the match is weak. The size of a clone is reported for some rows only, either as once, few or many, or as a class for expanded clones.

>TRBV11-3|TRBJ2-6|-|TRBD1
CASSLVDREADFGANVLTF
TGTGCCAGCAGCTTAGTCGACAGGGAAGCGGACTTCGGGGCCAACGTCCTGACTTTC
>TRBV2|TRBJ1-4|-|-
CASSEPGVGTNEKLFF
TGTGCCAGCAGTGAACCCGGGGTAGGGACTAATGAAAAACTGTTTTTT
>TRBV5-1|TRBJ2-7|-|TRBD1
CASSPRTGIIRPYEQYF
TGCGCCAGCAGCCCCCGGACAGGGATCATCCGTCCCTACGAGCAGTACTTC
>TRBV7-8|TRBJ2-5|-|-
CASSPGQRETQYF
TGTGCCAGCAGCCCTGGACAGCGGGAGACCCAGTACTTC
>TRBV28|TRBJ2-1|-|TRBD1
CASSQTGSKHNEQFF
TGTGCCAGCAGTCAGACAGGGTCTAAACACAATGAGCAGTTCTTC
>TRBV5-1|TRBJ2-3|-|TRBD2
CASSLAEGGGKGDTQYF
TGCGCCAGCAGCTTGGCCGAGGGCGGGGGGAAAGGGGATACGCAGTATTTT
>TRBV7-2|TRBJ1-1|-|-
CASSLDLARGSTEAFF
TGTGCCAGCAGCTTAGATTTGGCGAGGGGGAGCACTGAAGCTTTCTTT
>TRBV2|TRBJ1-3|-|-
CASSEGRLLAASGNTIYF
TGTGCCAGCAGTGAAGGGCGACTTTTGGCCGCCTCTGGAAACACCATATATTTT
>TRBV6-5|TRBJ1-2|-|-
CASSYSRRDGYTF
TGTGCCAGCAGTTACTCGCGAAGGGATGGCTACACCTTC
>TRBV12-2|TRBJ1-1|-|-
CASRQTLNTEAFF
TGTGCAAGTCGCCAGACACTGAACACTGAAGCTTTCTTT
>TRBV4-1|TRBJ1-5|-|-
CASSHGVNSNQPQHF
TGCGCCAGCAGCCATGGGGTGAATAGCAATCAGCCCCAGCATTTT
>TRBV7-9|TRBJ1-1|-|TRBD1
CASSWDSNTEAFF
TGTGCCAGCAGCTGGGACAGCAACACTGAAGCTTTCTTT
>TRBV6-5|TRBJ1-4|-|-
CASSYRGSEKLFF
TGTGCCAGCAGTTACCGGGGGAGCGAAAAACTGTTTTTT
>TRBV9|TRBJ1-2|-|TRBD1
CASSPRQGHGYTF
TGTGCCAGCAGCCCCCGACAGGGGCATGGCTACACCTTC
>TRBV10-1|TRBJ2-7|few|-
CASSEPQSREQYF
TGCGCCAGCAGTGAGCCCCAATCACGCGAGCAGTACTTC
>TRBV11-3|TRBJ1-1|-|TRBD1
CASSLYRGRKAFF
TGTGCCAGCAGCTTATACAGGGGGCGGAAAGCTTTCTTT
>TRBV5-4|TRBJ2-2|-|-
CAISRGSGELFF
TGTGCCATAAGCAGGGGATCGGGGGAGCTGTTTTTT
>TRBV6-6|TRBJ1-2|-|TRBD1
CASSYGTGRSGYTF
TGTGCCAGCAGTTATGGGACAGGGAGGAGTGGCTACACCTTC
>TRBV9|TRBJ1-3|once|-
CASSEGTGNTIYF
TGTGCCAGCAGCGAAGGGACAGGAAACACCATATATTTT
>TRBV11-3|TRBJ2-2|once|TRBD1
CASSLRGHDGELFF
TGTGCCAGCAGCTTAAGGGGGCACGACGGGGAGCTGTTTTTT
>TRBV6-5|TRBJ1-2|once|TRBD1
CASSYSTGFNYGYTF
TGTGCCAGCAGTTACTCGACAGGGTTTAACTATGGCTACACCTTC
>TRBV7-9|TRBJ1-5|-|-
CASSPDSFNQPQHF
TGTGCCAGCAGCCCAGACAGTTTCAATCAGCCCCAGCATTTT
>TRBV6-1|TRBJ1-2|-|TRBD1
CASGSDRGPDYGYTF
TGTGCCAGTGGGTCGGACAGGGGGCCAGATTATGGCTACACCTTC
>TRBV6-1|TRBJ1-2|-|-
CASSSGPYYGYTF
TGTGCCAGCAGTTCCGGGCCATACTATGGCTACACCTTC
>TRBV30|TRBJ2-3|-|-
CAWSPRLTSTDTQYF
TGTGCCTGGAGCCCCCGTCTGACAAGCACAGATACGCAGTATTTT
>TRBV5-6|TRBJ2-5|-|-
CASSLAVRTSLRETQYF
TGTGCCAGCAGCTTGGCCGTCCGGACTTCGTTACGAGAGACCCAGTACTTC
>TRBV6-5|TRBJ2-7|-|-
CASKKSSYEQYF
TGTGCCAGCAAGAAAAGCTCCTACGAGCAGTACTTC
>TRBV10-3|TRBJ1-1|-|-
CAIQGGWGTEAFF
TGTGCCATACAGGGAGGATGGGGCACTGAAGCTTTCTTT
>TRBV30|TRBJ1-6|-|-
CAWRGFGSPLHF
TGTGCCTGGAGAGGATTCGGTTCACCCCTCCACTTT
>TRBV7-9|TRBJ1-2|-|-
CASSLREFSYGYTF
TGTGCCAGCAGCTTGAGGGAATTCAGCTATGGCTACACCTTC
>TRBV4-1|TRBJ2-5|-|TRBD2
CASSPRTSGGEVETQYF
TGCGCCAGCAGCCCCCGGACTAGCGGGGGGGAAGTAGAGACCCAGTACTTC
>TRBV7-8|TRBJ1-1|-|-
CASSHPGQYTEAFF
TGTGCCAGCAGCCACCCCGGGCAATACACTGAAGCTTTCTTT